A single sample gave rise to the 12 T cell receptor beta chains below, sequenced in a study of CD8 T cells in ankylosing spondylitis. TCRdb ran MiXCR on the 5' RACE reads and lists one entry per CDR3 protein. The data hold 300,000 to 350,000 distinct CDR3 sequences, with 11% observed a single time. The sequenced sample was blood, either unsorted or a sorted T cell fraction (not recorded which). The receptor source for this set is a female donor with ankylosing spondylitis or in good health (not recorded which).

This clonotype turned up a few times. The J gene is TRBJ1-3, the V gene TRBV6-6; D gene unclear. The CDR3 is 12 residues long. The V gene's germline CDR1 is MNHNY and CDR2 SVGAGI (reference sequence). Trimming left V 2 bases short and J 4 bases short, with 3 bases between. In DNA, the CDR3 is TGTGCCAGCAGTTACATCGGAAACACCATATATTTT. Translated: CASSYIGNTIYF.

This clonotype has ten or more counts. This chain joins TRBV5-6 and TRBJ2-1, with D unresolved. V was pared by 0 bases and J by 1 base, with 8 bases between. Germline V CDR1 and CDR2: SGHDT, YYEEEE. The CDR3 is 15 residues long. The CDR3 loop is CASSLGRISYNEQFF. For the CDR3, the DNA is TGTGCCAGCAGCTTGGGCCGTATATCCTACAATGAGCAGTTCTTC.

In its sample, this clonotype was seen many times. The gene calls are TRBV10-3 and TRBJ1-5; D is undetermined. This CDR3 has 15 amino acids. The V end was cut by 2 bases, the J end by 0 bases, with 8 bases between. Germline V gene data show CDR1 as ENHRY and CDR2 as SYGVKD. The chain's CDR3 is CAISEGPYSNQPQHF. The CDR3 DNA is TGTGCCATCAGTGAGGGTCCCTATAGCAATCAGCCCCAGCATTTT.

This chain uses TRBV18 with TRBJ2-5; the D is unclear. The CDR3 runs to 12 residues. V lost 6 bases and J lost 5, with 10 bases in between. The germline CDR1 and CDR2 sequences are KGHSH and LQKENI. CDR3 nucleotide sequence: TGTGCCAGCTCGCGGATGGATGAGACCCAGTACTTC. Protein product: CASSRMDETQYF.

The table lists this clonotype with a few counts. The chain has TRBV10-3 and TRBJ2-6; TRBD1 agrees at 8 bases. Germline values: CDR1 ENHRY, CDR2 SYGVKD. V shed 6 bases, J shed 2 bases, and the junction held 6 bases outside the gene matches. The CDR3 extends over 16 amino acids. The CDR3 reads CAIRRQGAPGANVLTF. The CDR3 DNA follows: TGTGCCATCAGACGTCAGGGGGCGCCTGGGGCCAACGTCCTGACTTTC.

The chain couples TRBV28 to TRBJ2-7; 8 nucleotides agree with TRBD1. This CDR3 region has 14 residues. From germline, CDR1 is MDHEN and CDR2 SYDVKM. The ends lost 2 bases at V and 7 bases at J; junction bases unmatched: 7. CDR3 region: CASSLIRGPQEQYF. The CDR3 bases are TGTGCCAGCAGTTTAATCAGGGGGCCACAAGAGCAGTACTTC. Based on the CDR3 plus reference TRBV28 and TRBJ2-7, the full variable domain is DVKVTQSSRYLVKRTGEKVFLECVQDMDHENMFWYRQDPGLGLRLIYFSYDVKMKEKGDIPEGYSVSREKKERFSLILESASTNQTSMYLCASSLIRGPQEQYFGPGTRLTVT.

V usage is TRBV20-1 and J usage is TRBJ2-5; 8 positions match TRBD1. The CDR3 is 14 residues long. Germline assignment: CDR1 DFQATT and CDR2 SNEGSKA (reference sequence). The junction had 4 bases not matched to a gene; V was cut back by 0 bases and J by 4 bases. The chain's CDR3 is CSARDQGAGETQYF. In DNA form, the CDR3 reads TGCAGTGCTAGAGATCAGGGGGCGGGAGAGACCCAGTACTTC.

The rearrangement uses TRBV28 and TRBJ2-5, with D tentatively TRBD1 or TRBD2 (5 bases each). The germline V and J ends were trimmed by 5 bases and 5 bases, with 18 bases remaining between them. Looked up from germline, CDR1 is MDHEN and CDR2 is SYDVKM. The CDR3 contains 15 residues. The CDR3 coding sequence is TGTGCCAGCAGTCCGACCGGACACCGCGGGGAGACCCAGTACTTC. Encoded protein: CASSPTGHRGETQYF.

The chain is built from TRBV6-2 or TRBV6-3 and TRBJ1-1; weak D call: TRBD1 (5 bases). Germline lookup yields CDR1 MNHEY and CDR2 SVGEGT. V lost 4 bases, J lost 1 base, and 10 bases lay in between. The CDR3 runs to 14 residues. This CDR3 is CASSSPRGNTEAFF. In nucleotides, the CDR3 is TGTGCCAGCAGTTCCCCAAGGGGGAACACTGAAGCTTTCTTT.

This clonotype was seen ten or more times. The J gene is TRBJ2-4, the V gene TRBV12-3 or TRBV12-4, with D perhaps matching TRBD1 (5 bases). CDR3 length: 13 residues. The V and J ends lost 7 bases and 5 bases respectively, with 12 bases between them. The CDR3 protein is CASKVGAQNIQYF. The DNA of the CDR3 is TGTGCCAGCAAAGTAGGGGCTCAAAACATTCAGTACTTC.

This clonotype was observed at least ten times. The rearrangement links TRBV27 to TRBJ1-2; TRBD1 matches at 7 bases. The ends lost 4 bases at V and 5 bases at J; junction bases unmatched: 16. This CDR3 has 17 residues. Germline CDR1 and CDR2: MNHEY and SMNVEV (reference sequence). CDR3 DNA: TGTGCCAGCAGTTCAATCATATCGACAGGGTTTGGATATGGCTACACCTTC. As protein: CASSSIISTGFGYGYTF.

This clonotype has at least ten counts. This sequence joins TRBV5-8 and TRBJ1-2; tentatively, D is TRBD1 (6 bases). Germline values: CDR1 SGHTS, CDR2 YDEGEE. V was clipped by 2 bases and J by 4 bases, with 18 bases between them. This CDR3 contains 16 residues. CDR3 nucleotides: TGTGCCAGCAGCTTTTTCGGGAGTGGCAGGGGCTATGGCTACACCTTC. Translation: CASSFFGSGRGYGYTF.